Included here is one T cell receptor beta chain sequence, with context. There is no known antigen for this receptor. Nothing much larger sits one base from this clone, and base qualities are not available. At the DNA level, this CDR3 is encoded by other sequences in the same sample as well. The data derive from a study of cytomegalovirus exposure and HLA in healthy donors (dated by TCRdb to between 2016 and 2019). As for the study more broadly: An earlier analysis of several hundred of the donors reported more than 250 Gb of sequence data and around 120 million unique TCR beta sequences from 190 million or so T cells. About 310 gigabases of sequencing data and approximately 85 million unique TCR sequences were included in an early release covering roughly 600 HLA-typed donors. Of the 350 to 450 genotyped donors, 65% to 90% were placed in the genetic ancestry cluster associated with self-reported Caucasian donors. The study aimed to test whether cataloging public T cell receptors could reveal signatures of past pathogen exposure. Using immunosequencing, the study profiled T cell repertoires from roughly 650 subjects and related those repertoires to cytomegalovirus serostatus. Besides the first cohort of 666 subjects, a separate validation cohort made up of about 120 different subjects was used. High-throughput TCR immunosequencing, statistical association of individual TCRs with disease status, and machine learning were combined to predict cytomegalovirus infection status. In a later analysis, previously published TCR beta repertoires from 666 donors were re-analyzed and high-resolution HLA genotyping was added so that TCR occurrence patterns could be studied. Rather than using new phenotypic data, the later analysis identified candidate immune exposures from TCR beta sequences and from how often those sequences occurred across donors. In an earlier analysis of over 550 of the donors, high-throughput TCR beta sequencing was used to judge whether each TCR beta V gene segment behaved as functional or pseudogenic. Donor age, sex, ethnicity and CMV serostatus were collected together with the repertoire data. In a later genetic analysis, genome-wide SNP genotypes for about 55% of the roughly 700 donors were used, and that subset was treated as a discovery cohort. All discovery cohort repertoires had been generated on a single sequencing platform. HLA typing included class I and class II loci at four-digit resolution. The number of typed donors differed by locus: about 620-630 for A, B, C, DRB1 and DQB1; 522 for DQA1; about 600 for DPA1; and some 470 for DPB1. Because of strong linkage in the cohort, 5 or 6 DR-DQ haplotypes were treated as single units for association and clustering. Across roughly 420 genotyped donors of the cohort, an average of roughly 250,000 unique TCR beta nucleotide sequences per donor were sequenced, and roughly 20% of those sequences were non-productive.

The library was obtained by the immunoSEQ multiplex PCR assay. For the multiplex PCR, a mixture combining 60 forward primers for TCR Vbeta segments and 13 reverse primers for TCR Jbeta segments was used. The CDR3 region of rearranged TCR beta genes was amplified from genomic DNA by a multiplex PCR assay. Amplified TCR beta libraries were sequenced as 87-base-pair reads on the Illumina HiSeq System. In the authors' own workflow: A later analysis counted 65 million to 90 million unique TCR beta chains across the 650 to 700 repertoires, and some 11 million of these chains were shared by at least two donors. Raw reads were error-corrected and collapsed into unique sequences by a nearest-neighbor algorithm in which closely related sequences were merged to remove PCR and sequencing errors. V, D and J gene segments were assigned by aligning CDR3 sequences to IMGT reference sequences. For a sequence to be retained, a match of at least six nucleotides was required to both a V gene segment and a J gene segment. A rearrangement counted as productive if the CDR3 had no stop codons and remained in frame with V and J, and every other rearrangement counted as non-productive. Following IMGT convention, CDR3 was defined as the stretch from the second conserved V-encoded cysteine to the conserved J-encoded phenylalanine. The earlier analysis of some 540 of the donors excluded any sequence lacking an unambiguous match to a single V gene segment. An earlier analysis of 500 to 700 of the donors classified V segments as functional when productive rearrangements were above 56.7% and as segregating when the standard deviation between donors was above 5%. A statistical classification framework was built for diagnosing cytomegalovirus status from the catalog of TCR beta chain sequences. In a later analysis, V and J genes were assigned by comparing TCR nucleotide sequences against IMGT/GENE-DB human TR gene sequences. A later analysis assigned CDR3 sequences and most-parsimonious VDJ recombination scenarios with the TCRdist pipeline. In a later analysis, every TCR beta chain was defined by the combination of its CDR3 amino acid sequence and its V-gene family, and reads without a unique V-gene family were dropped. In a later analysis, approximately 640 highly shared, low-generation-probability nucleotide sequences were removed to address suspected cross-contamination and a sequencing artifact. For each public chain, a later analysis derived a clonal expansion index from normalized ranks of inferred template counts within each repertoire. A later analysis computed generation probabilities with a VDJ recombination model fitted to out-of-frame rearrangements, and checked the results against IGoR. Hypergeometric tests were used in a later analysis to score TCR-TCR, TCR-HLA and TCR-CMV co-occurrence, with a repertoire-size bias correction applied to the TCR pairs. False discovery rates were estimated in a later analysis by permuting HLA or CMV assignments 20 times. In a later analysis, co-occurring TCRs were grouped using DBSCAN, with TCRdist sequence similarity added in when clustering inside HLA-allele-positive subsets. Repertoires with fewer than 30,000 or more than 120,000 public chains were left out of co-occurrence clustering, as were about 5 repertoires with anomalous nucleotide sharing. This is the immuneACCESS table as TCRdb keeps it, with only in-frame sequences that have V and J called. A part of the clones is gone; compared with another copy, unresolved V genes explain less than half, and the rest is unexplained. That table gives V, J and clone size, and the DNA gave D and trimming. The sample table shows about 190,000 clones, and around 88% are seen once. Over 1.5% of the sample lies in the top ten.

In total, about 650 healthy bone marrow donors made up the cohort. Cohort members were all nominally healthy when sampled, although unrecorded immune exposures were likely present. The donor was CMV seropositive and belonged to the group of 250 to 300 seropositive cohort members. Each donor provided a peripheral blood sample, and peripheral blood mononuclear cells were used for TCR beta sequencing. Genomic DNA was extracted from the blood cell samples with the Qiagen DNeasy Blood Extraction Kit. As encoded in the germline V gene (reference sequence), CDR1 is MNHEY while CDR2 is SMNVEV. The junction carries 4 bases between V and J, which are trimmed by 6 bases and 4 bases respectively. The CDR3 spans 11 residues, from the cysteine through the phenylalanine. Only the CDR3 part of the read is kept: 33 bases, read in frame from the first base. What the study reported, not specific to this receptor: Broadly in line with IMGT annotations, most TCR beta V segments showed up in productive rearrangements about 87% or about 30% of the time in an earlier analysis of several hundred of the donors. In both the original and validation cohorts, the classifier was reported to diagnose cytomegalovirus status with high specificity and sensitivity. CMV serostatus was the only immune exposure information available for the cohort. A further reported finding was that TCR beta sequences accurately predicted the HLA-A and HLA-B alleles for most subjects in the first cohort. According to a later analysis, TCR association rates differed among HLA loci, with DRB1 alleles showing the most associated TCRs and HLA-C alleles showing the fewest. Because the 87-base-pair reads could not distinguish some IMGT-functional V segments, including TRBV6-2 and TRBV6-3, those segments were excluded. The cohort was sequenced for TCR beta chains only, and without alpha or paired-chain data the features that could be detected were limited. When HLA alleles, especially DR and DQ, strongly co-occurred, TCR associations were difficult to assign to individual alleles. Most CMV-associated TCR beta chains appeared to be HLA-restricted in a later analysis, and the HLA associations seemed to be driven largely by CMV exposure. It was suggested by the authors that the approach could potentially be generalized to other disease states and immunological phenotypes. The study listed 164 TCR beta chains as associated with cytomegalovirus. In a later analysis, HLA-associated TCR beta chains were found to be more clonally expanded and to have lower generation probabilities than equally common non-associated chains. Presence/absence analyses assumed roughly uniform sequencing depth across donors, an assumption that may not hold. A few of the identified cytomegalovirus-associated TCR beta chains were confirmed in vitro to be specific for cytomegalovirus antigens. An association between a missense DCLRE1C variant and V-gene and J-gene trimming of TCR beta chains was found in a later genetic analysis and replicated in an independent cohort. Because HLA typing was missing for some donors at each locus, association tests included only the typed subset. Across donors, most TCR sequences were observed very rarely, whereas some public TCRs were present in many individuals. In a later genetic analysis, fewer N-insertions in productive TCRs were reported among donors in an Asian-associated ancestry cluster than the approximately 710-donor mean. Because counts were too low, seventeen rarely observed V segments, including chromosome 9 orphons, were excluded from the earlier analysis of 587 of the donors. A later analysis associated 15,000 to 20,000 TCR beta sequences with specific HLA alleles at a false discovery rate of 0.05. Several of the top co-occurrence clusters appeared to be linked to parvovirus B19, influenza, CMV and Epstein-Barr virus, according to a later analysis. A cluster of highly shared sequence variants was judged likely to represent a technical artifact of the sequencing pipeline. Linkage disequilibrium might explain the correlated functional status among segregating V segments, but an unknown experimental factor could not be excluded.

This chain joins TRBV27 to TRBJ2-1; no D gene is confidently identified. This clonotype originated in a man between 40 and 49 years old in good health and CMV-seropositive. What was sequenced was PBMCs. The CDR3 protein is CASSQYNEQFF. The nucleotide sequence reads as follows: TGTGCCAGCAGCCAGTACAATGAGCAGTTCTTC.